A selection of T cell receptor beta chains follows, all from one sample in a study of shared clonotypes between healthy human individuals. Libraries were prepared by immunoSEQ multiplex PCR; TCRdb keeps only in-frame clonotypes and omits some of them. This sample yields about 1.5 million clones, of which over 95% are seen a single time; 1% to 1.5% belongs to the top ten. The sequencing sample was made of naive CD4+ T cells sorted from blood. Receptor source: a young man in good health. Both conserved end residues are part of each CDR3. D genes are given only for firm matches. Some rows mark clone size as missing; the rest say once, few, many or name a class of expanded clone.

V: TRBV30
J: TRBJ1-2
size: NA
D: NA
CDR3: CAWSALWQANGYTF
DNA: TGTGCCTGGAGTGCTTTATGGCAGGCAAATGGCTACACCTTC

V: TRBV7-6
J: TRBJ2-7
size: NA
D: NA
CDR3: CASSLAPSLYEQYF
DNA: TGTGCCAGCAGCTTAGCACCCAGCTTATACGAGCAGTACTTC

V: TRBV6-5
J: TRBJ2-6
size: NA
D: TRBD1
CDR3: CASRSRGRGANVLTF
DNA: TGTGCCAGCAGATCAAGGGGGCGAGGGGCCAACGTCCTGACTTTC

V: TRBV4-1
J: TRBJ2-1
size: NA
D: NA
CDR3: CASSQSGTAYNEQFF
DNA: TGCGCCAGCAGCCAGTCCGGGACGGCTTACAATGAGCAGTTCTTC

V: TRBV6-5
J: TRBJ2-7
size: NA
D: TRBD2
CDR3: CASTRLAGGAYEQYF
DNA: TGTGCCAGCACCAGACTAGCGGGAGGAGCCTACGAGCAGTACTTC

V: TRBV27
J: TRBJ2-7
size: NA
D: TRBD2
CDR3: CASSSLTSGRVTLQYF
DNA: TGTGCCAGCAGTTCCTTGACTAGCGGGAGGGTTACTCTGCAGTACTTC

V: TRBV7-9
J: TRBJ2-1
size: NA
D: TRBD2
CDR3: CASSLVSTSGVYNEQFF
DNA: TGTGCCAGCAGCTTAGTCTCGACTAGCGGGGTTTACAATGAGCAGTTCTTC

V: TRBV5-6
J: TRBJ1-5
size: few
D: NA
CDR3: CASSLALGNQPQHF
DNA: TGTGCCAGCAGCTTGGCTTTGGGGAATCAGCCCCAGCATTTT

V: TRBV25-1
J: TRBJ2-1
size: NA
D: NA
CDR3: CASSATGSSYNEQFF
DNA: TGTGCCAGCAGTGCCACAGGGAGCTCCTACAATGAGCAGTTCTTC

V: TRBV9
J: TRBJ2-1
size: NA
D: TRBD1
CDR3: CASSVATGVREQFF
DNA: TGTGCCAGCAGCGTAGCTACAGGGGTCAGGGAGCAGTTCTTC

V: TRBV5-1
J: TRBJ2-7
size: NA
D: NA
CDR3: CASTLWGQAPYEQYF
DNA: TGCGCCAGCACCCTTTGGGGCCAGGCGCCCTACGAGCAGTACTTC

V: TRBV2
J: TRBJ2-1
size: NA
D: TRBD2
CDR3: CASSDSGSPAYNEQFF
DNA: TGTGCCAGCAGTGACAGCGGGAGTCCCGCCTACAATGAGCAGTTCTTC

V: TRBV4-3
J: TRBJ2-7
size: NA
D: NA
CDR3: CASSQAGSRGVSEQYF
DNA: TGCGCCAGCAGCCAAGCCGGATCCAGGGGCGTCTCCGAGCAGTACTTC

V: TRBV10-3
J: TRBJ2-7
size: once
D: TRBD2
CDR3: CAISAGGDVAEQYF
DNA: TGTGCCATCAGCGCGGGAGGGGACGTGGCCGAGCAGTACTTC

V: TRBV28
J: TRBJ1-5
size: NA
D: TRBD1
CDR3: CASIDRGSVQPQHF
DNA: TGTGCCAGTATTGACAGGGGGTCGGTTCAGCCCCAGCATTTT

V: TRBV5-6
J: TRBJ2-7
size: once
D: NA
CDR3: CASTSLNLNSYEQYF
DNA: TGTGCCAGCACCTCACTTAACCTTAACTCCTACGAGCAGTACTTC

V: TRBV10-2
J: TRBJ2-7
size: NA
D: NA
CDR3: CASTSEPGEQYF
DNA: TGCGCCAGCACGTCGGAGCCCGGCGAGCAGTACTTC

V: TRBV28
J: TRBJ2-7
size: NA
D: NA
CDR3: CASSLYAGPNEQYF
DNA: TGTGCCAGCAGTTTATATGCAGGGCCAAACGAGCAGTACTTC

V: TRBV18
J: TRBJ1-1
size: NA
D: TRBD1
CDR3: CASSPPRGVGGPEAFF
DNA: TGTGCCAGCTCACCACCCCGGGGTGTAGGGGGCCCTGAGGCTTTCTTT

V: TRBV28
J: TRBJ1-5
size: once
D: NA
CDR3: CASSFRKQASNQPQHF
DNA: TGTGCCAGCAGTTTCCGGAAACAGGCCAGCAATCAGCCCCAGCATTTT

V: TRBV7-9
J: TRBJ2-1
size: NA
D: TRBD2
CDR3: CASSSGSGLASGNEQFF
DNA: TGTGCCAGCAGCTCCGGATCGGGACTAGCGTCCGGGAATGAGCAGTTCTTC

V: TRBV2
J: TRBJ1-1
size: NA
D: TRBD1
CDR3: CATGTDSFNTEAFF
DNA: TGTGCCACCGGGACAGACTCTTTTAACACTGAAGCTTTCTTT

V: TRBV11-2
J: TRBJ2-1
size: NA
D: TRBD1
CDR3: CASSLSLDRVNKNEQFF
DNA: TGTGCCAGCAGCTTAAGTTTGGACAGGGTTAATAAGAATGAGCAGTTCTTC

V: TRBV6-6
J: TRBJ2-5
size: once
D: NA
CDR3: CASSYGQFETQYF
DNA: TGTGCCAGCAGTTATGGACAGTTCGAGACCCAGTACTTC

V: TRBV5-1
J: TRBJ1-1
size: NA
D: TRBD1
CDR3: CASSLAAGGYTEAFF
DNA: TGCGCCAGCAGCTTGGCGGCAGGGGGCTACACTGAAGCTTTCTTT

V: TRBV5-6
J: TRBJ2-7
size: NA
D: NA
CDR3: CASSLPGSSYEQYF
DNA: TGTGCCAGCAGCTTGCCCGGTAGCTCCTACGAGCAGTACTTC

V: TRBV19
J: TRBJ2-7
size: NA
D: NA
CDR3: CASSIDSRIYEQYF
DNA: TGTGCCAGTAGTATAGACAGTAGGATCTACGAGCAGTACTTC

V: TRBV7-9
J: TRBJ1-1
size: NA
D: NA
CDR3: CASSLVAMNTEAFF
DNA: TGTGCCAGCAGCTTAGTCGCCATGAACACTGAAGCTTTCTTT

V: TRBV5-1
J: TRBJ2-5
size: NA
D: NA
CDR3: CASSQDRETQYF
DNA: TGCGCCAGCAGCCAAGACAGAGAGACCCAGTACTTC

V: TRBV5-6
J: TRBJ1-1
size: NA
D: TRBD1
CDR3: CASSRTGGQGNTEAFF
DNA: TGTGCCAGCAGCCGGACAGGGGGGCAGGGGAACACTGAAGCTTTCTTT

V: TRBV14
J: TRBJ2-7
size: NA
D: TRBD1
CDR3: CASSQLQGVYEQYF
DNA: TGTGCCAGCAGCCAGCTCCAGGGGGTCTACGAGCAGTACTTC

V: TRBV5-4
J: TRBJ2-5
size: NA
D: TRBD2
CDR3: CASSHEAGGPRETQYF
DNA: TGTGCCAGCAGCCATGAAGCGGGAGGGCCTAGGGAGACCCAGTACTTC

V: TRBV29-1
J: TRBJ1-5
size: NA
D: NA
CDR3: CSVCVDGRQPQHF
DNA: TGCAGCGTTTGTGTGGATGGGCGGCAGCCCCAGCATTTT